The clone carrying this T cell receptor (beta chain) was recorded at least ten times. Profiled with immunoSEQ multiplex PCR; TCRdb holds only in-frame clones, not every one. The repertoire consists of 200,000 to 250,000 clones, with approximately 75% occurring once and the leading ten covering roughly 8.7%. Participant ages covered about 18 to 95 years across approximately 25 US areas. In assigning cohorts, the study relied on participant-reported clinical history. Donors of Cohort 3 who recovered were those that had two negative PCRs, clearance, or symptom resolution. The sample belongs to a study of blood T cell repertoires in COVID-19. From germline, CDR1 is LNHDA and CDR2 SQIVND (reference sequence). V was cut by 3 bases and J by 4 bases, with 12 bases left in between. CDR3 length equals 14 residues.

V gene TRBV19 combines with J gene TRBJ1-1; tentatively, D is TRBD1 (5 bases). Source material: PBMCs or T cells enriched from blood (not recorded which). The receptor was isolated from a man aged 35-49 years who had recovered from COVID-19. The DNA of the CDR3 is TGTGCCAGTAGTATTCAAGGGCAGGGCACTGAAGCTTTCTTT. This codes for CASSIQGQGTEAFF.